These 8 T cell receptor beta chains came from one sample sequenced in a study of blood T cell repertoires in COVID-19. Profiling relied on immunoSEQ multiplex PCR, and the TCRdb table lists in-frame clones only, not all of them. The table includes roughly 200,000 clones, approximately 80% detected once. Input material: peripheral blood. The receptors shown here come from a woman aged 40-49 years with COVID-19, enrolled during active disease.

The V and J genes are TRBV27 and TRBJ1-5; D is perhaps TRBD1 (6 bases). Trimming stripped 6 bases from V and 4 bases from J, with 13 bases between. Germline V gene sequence: CDR1 MNHEY, CDR2 SMNVEV (reference sequence). The CDR3 contains 14 residues. The CDR3 region has the DNA TGTGCCAGCAGATCCGGGACAAAAAATCAGCCCCAGCATTTT. Amino acids: CASRSGTKNQPQHF.

This chain uses TRBV19 with TRBJ2-1; the match to TRBD2 covers 9 bases. V lost 2 bases, J lost 3 bases, and 11 bases stayed unmatched. The CDR3 has 18 amino acids. Germline CDR1 is LNHDA and CDR2 is SQIVND (reference sequence). The CDR3 spells CASSIIPFSGGNYNEQFF. The CDR3 DNA reads TGTGCCAGTAGTATAATCCCCTTTAGCGGGGGAAACTACAATGAGCAGTTCTTC.

This clone was picked up one time. The chain links TRBV6-2 or TRBV6-3 to TRBJ2-4; D is perhaps TRBD1 (6 bases). The V gene lost 4 bases and the J gene lost 0 bases, with 13 bases spanning the gap. The CDR3 is made up of 16 amino acids. Per germline, CDR1 MNHEY and CDR2 SVGEGT. CDR3 amino acids: CASSSHGQLAKNIQYF. The CDR3 DNA is TGTGCCAGCAGTTCCCATGGACAGCTAGCCAAAAACATTCAGTACTTC.

The genes are TRBV4-2 and TRBJ2-7, with TRBD1 as a possible D gene (5 bases). This CDR3 is 16 amino acids long. Germline V gene lookup returns CDR1 LGHNA and CDR2 YNFKEQ. The V gene lost 4 bases and the J gene lost 0 bases, with 16 bases spanning the gap. CDR3 bases: TGTGCCAGCAGCCGCAATTTAAGGGGCAGCTCCTACGAGCAGTACTTC. It encodes CASSRNLRGSSYEQYF.

V is TRBV6-5 and J is TRBJ1-2; TRBD1 matches at 8 bases. The CDR3 runs 14 residues. CDR1 MNHEY and CDR2 SVGAGI come from the germline V gene. Germline trimming cut 8 bases from V and 3 bases from J; bases unmatched to any gene: 8. The CDR3 spells CASEGNRGDYGYTF. CDR3 coding DNA: TGTGCCAGCGAGGGCAACAGGGGGGACTATGGCTACACCTTC.

V usage is TRBV6-1 and J usage is TRBJ1-2, with 7 bases matching TRBD1. The CDR3 is 13 residues long. CDR1 is MNHNS and CDR2 is SASEGT in the germline V gene. J was trimmed by 10 bases and V by 0 bases; bases with no gene match: 5. The CDR3 is CASSEALDRIYTF. CDR3 DNA: TGTGCCAGCAGTGAAGCGCTGGACAGGATCTACACCTTC.

This clone turned up a few times. V usage is TRBV7-6 and J usage is TRBJ2-7; possibly TRBD1 for D (5 bases). The V and J ends lost 1 base and 2 bases respectively, with 9 bases between them. Germline assignment: CDR1 SGHVS and CDR2 FNYEAQ. The CDR3 contains 14 residues. DNA for the CDR3: TGTGCCAGCAGCTTAGACCAGGGAACCTACGAGCAGTACTTC. It codes for CASSLDQGTYEQYF.

The gene calls are TRBV10-3 and TRBJ2-1; TRBD1 aligns across 8 bases. The trim removed 2 bases at V and 7 bases at J, leaving 10 bases unmatched. The CDR3 is 16 residues long. Per the germline V gene, CDR1 is ENHRY and CDR2 is SYGVKD. CDR3 loop: CAISEADRAIRNEQFF. The CDR3 coding sequence is TGTGCCATCAGTGAGGCGGACAGGGCGATCCGGAATGAGCAGTTCTTC.